Presented here are 26 T cell receptor beta chains from one specimen sequenced in a study of blood T cells in healthy people across ages. A second PCR of roughly 7 to 11 cycles used a sample-barcoded 5' primer and a J-beta primer mix. TCRdb reprocessed the 5' RACE reads with MiXCR, giving one entry per CDR3 protein. The repertoire includes some 1.8 million distinct CDR3 sequences, roughly two fifths of them detected once, and roughly 23% sits in the top ten. Sequencing used blood. The receptors here all came from a human donor in good health.

CDR3 DNA sequence: TGTGCCAGCACCAGACAGGGGCCTGGTTCCCCTGGGGCCAACGTCCTGACTTTC. It translates to CASTRQGPGSPGANVLTF. The chain combines TRBV6-1 with TRBJ2-6; the match to TRBD1 covers 8 bases. Germline V gene data show CDR1 as MNHNS and CDR2 as SASEGT. This CDR3 contains 18 residues. V lost 7 bases to trimming and J lost 2 bases; unmatched junction nucleotides: 13.

The table lists this clonotype with many counts. The chain is built from TRBV29-1 and TRBJ1-2; the match to TRBD1 covers 7 bases. CDR1 SQVTM and CDR2 ANQGSEA come from the germline V gene. V trimming: 6 bases; J trimming: 5 bases; junction bases outside the gene matches: 6. The CDR3 contains 12 residues. The CDR3 DNA is TGCAGCGTCGATCCGGGACAGTATGGCTACACCTTC. This gives the protein CSVDPGQYGYTF.

J is TRBJ2-5 and V is TRBV9; 8 bases line up with TRBD2. The germline V gene has CDR1 SGDLS and CDR2 YYNGEE. This CDR3 comprises 14 residues. After removal of 7 bases from V and 3 bases from J, the junction contained 8 bases not matched to a gene. CDR3 region: CASSRSGVEETQYF. The DNA for the CDR3 is TGTGCCAGCTCCCGTAGCGGGGTAGAAGAGACCCAGTACTTC.

This clonotype was seen only a few times. V usage is TRBV4-2 and J usage is TRBJ1-1; D is unclear. V was cut by 1 base and J by 5 bases, with 8 bases left in between. This CDR3 is 13 amino acids long. Germline V CDR1 and CDR2: LGHNA, YNFKEQ. CDR3 in DNA: TGTGCCAGCAGCCAAGGTGAACAGACTGAAGCTTTCTTT. Encoded protein: CASSQGEQTEAFF.

In this sample, this clonotype turned up once. The genes are TRBV7-9 and TRBJ2-5, with 7 nucleotides matching TRBD2. Germline trimming cut 4 bases from V and 4 bases from J; bases unmatched to any gene: 9. Germline CDR1 reads SEHNR; CDR2 reads FQNEAQ (reference sequence). This CDR3 contains 15 residues. The CDR3 loop reads CASSSYGREGETQYF. CDR3 sequence (DNA): TGTGCCAGCAGCTCTTACGGCAGGGAGGGAGAGACCCAGTACTTC. The full variable domain, its missing parts supplied by reference TRBV7-9 and TRBJ2-5, is DTGVSQNPRHKITKRGQNVTFRCDPISEHNRLYWYRQTLGQGPEFLTYFQNEAQLEKSRLLSDRFSAERPKGSFSTLEIQRTEQGDSAMYLCASSSYGREGETQYFGPGTRLLVL.

The J gene is TRBJ1-4, the V gene TRBV6-5; tentatively, D is TRBD1 (5 bases). V dropped 6 bases and J dropped 14 bases, with 25 bases sitting between them. CDR3 size: 15 residues. CDR1 MNHEY and CDR2 SVGAGI come from the germline V gene. Here the CDR3 reads CASSRTTEGFQGLFF. CDR3 DNA: TGTGCCAGCAGCCGTACGACAGAGGGGTTCCAAGGGCTGTTTTTT.

The chain combines TRBV28 with TRBJ2-5, with a weak D call TRBD2 (5 bases). The CDR3 length is 13 residues. Germline CDR1 and CDR2: MDHEN and SYDVKM. Trimming shortened V by 5 bases and J by 3 bases, and 10 bases separated the two germline ends. The CDR3 here is CASSRTLKETQYF. CDR3 in DNA: TGTGCCAGCAGTCGGACTCTAAAAGAGACCCAGTACTTC.

This clonotype was seen a handful of times. The chain combines TRBV12-3 or TRBV12-4 with TRBJ2-3; tentatively, D is TRBD1 (5 bases). Deletions cut 6 bases from V and 1 base from J, with 17 bases between. The CDR3 length is 16 residues. The CDR3 protein is CASSHLGAPGTDTQYF. The CDR3 nucleotides are TGTGCCAGCAGCCACCTTGGGGCCCCAGGCACAGATACGCAGTATTTT.

This clonotype was detected a few times. The genes are TRBV27 and TRBJ2-7; D is undetermined. Germline V lookup: CDR1 MNHEY, CDR2 SMNVEV (reference sequence). V gave up 5 bases and J gave up 2 bases, with 10 bases separating them. The CDR3 spans 13 residues. CDR3 sequence (DNA): TGTGCCAGCAGTAGGTCGAGCCCCTACGAGCAGTACTTC. Translating gives CASSRSSPYEQYF.

V gene TRBV20-1 combines with J gene TRBJ1-6; possibly TRBD1 for D (5 bases). Trimming removed 3 bases from V and 10 bases from J, with 13 bases in between. This CDR3 is built from 13 residues. Germline loops: CDR1 DFQATT, CDR2 SNEGSKA (reference sequence). The CDR3 is CSASEGVGSPLHF. Written as DNA, the CDR3 is TGCAGTGCTAGTGAAGGGGTAGGATCACCCCTCCACTTT.

There are a few counts of this clonotype. The J gene is TRBJ2-7, the V gene TRBV3-1, with 9 bases that match TRBD2. There are 14 residues in the CDR3. CDR1 is LGHDT, CDR2 YNNKEL, per germline (reference sequence). J was trimmed by 2 bases and V by 6 bases; bases with no gene match: 5. The CDR3 is CASSSSGNTYEQYF. In DNA form, the CDR3 reads TGTGCCAGCAGTTCTAGCGGGAACACCTACGAGCAGTACTTC.

This clonotype was recorded a few times. The J gene is TRBJ2-3, the V gene TRBV9, with D maybe TRBD1 (6 bases). The CDR3 has 15 amino acids. The V gene's germline CDR1 is SGDLS and CDR2 YYNGEE. Trimming cost V 3 bases and J 3 bases, with 14 bases left between them. CDR3 nucleotide sequence: TGTGCCAGCAGCGAAACCCCCGGACAGACAGATACGCAGTATTTT. Translating gives CASSETPGQTDTQYF. The complete variable domain, with remaining parts taken from reference TRBV9 and TRBJ2-3, reads DSGVTQTPKHLITATGQRVTLRCSPRSGDLSVYWYQQSLDQGLQFLIQYYNGEERAKGNILERFSAQQFPDLHSELNLSSLELGDSALYFCASSETPGQTDTQYFGPGTRLTVL.

The rearrangement links TRBV9 to TRBJ2-5; the D is unclear. This CDR3 is 13 amino acids long. Per the germline V gene, CDR1 is SGDLS and CDR2 is YYNGEE. V gave up 5 bases and J gave up 4 bases, with 12 bases separating them. CDR3 protein: CASSAAPGETQYF. The CDR3 bases are TGTGCCAGCAGTGCGGCCCCAGGAGAGACCCAGTACTTC.

J is TRBJ1-1 and V is TRBV3-1; D is possibly TRBD1 (6 bases). Germline CDR1 reads LGHDT; CDR2 reads YNNKEL (reference sequence). This CDR3 comprises 13 residues. V lost 0 bases to trimming and J lost 11 bases, with 13 bases between them. CDR3 nucleotides: TGTGCCAGCAGCCAAGAACCAGGGGTACGCGCTTTCTTT. Translation: CASSQEPGVRAFF.

This chain joins TRBV12-3 or TRBV12-4 and TRBJ2-1, with D perhaps being TRBD1 or TRBD2 (5 bases each). Trimming took off 10 bases at V and 5 bases at J, with 21 bases between the two ends. CDR3 length equals 15 residues. The CDR3 nucleotides read TGTGCCACTGGGTCTTATCTACGAGGGGACAATGAGCAGTTCTTC. It encodes CATGSYLRGDNEQFF.

The chain has TRBV28 and TRBJ2-3; 7 bases agree with TRBD1. Germline V gene data show CDR1 as MDHEN and CDR2 as SYDVKM. The CDR3 totals 15 residues. The trim removed 10 bases at V and 4 bases at J, leaving 14 bases unmatched. The CDR3 region has the DNA TGTGCCACGACATTCCGGGACAGTTTCCCAGATACGCAGTATTTT. It translates to CATTFRDSFPDTQYF.

This chain connects TRBV7-9 to TRBJ2-1; a weak D match, TRBD2 (5 bases). Trimming took off 4 bases at V and 5 bases at J, with 9 bases between the two ends. This CDR3 has 13 amino acids. CDR1 is SEHNR, CDR2 FQNEAQ, per germline (reference sequence). The CDR3 nucleotides are TGTGCCAGCAGCTCGAGCGGCAACAATGAGCAGTTCTTC. Translating it yields CASSSSGNNEQFF.

At least ten counts were recorded for this clonotype. The rearrangement uses TRBV7-2 and TRBJ1-6; D call uncertain. Per germline, CDR1 SGHTA and CDR2 FQGNSA. This CDR3 is built from 13 residues. Deletions cut 5 bases from V and 8 bases from J, with 10 bases between. The CDR3 here is CASSPRGDSPLHF. CDR3 in DNA: TGTGCCAGCAGCCCTAGAGGCGATTCACCCCTCCACTTT.

The chain combines TRBV4-3 with TRBJ2-5; D might be TRBD2 (6 bases). Germline V lookup: CDR1 LGHNA, CDR2 YSLEER. The V gene lost 0 bases and the J gene lost 5 bases, with 13 bases spanning the gap. This CDR3 spans 15 amino acids. CDR3: CASSQDWGGWETQYF. The CDR3, as DNA: TGCGCCAGCAGCCAAGATTGGGGAGGTTGGGAGACCCAGTACTTC.

This chain joins TRBV5-1 and TRBJ1-2; D perhaps matches TRBD1 (6 bases). CDR1 and CDR2 from the germline V gene are SGHRS and YFSETQ. The V and J ends lost 5 bases and 2 bases respectively, with 13 bases between them. CDR3 length: 14 residues. The CDR3 DNA reads TGCGCCAGCAGGGGGGCCGAGGGAAACTATGGCTACACCTTC. Its translation is CASRGAEGNYGYTF.

The table lists this clonotype with a few counts. V usage is TRBV7-2 and J usage is TRBJ1-5; the D gene is possibly TRBD1 (5 bases). CDR1 SGHTA and CDR2 FQGNSA come from the germline V gene. Trimming cost V 3 bases and J 7 bases, with 10 bases left between them. The CDR3 extends over 13 amino acids. CDR3: CASSLWGEQPQHF. In DNA, the CDR3 is TGTGCCAGCAGCTTGTGGGGGGAACAGCCCCAGCATTTT.

This chain links TRBV6-5 with TRBJ1-5; no firm D call. This CDR3 spans 13 amino acids. Trimming shortened V by 7 bases and J by 5 bases, and 12 bases separated the two germline ends. The germline CDR1 and CDR2 sequences are MNHEY and SVGAGI. The CDR3 spells CASTHPCDQPQHF. CDR3 in DNA: TGTGCCAGCACCCACCCGTGTGATCAGCCCCAGCATTTT.

This clonotype has only a few counts. The chain couples TRBV7-2 to TRBJ1-2; 9 bases align to TRBD1. Germline trimming cut 5 bases from V and 2 bases from J; bases unmatched to any gene: 6. The V gene's germline CDR1 is SGHTA and CDR2 FQGNSA. The CDR3 spans 15 residues. The CDR3 DNA sequence: TGTGCCAGCAGCCTCAGGACAGGGGAGAACTATGGCTACACCTTC. This translates into CASSLRTGENYGYTF.

The table lists this clonotype with a few counts. The rearrangement uses TRBV20-1 and TRBJ2-5; unclear D gene. Germline CDR1 reads DFQATT; CDR2 reads SNEGSKA (reference sequence). Trimming stripped 1 base from V and 7 bases from J, with 7 bases between. The CDR3 length is 11 residues. The CDR3 nucleotides read TGCAGTGCTAGAGTGGTTTTGACCCAGTACTTC. Its protein product is CSARVVLTQYF.

The chain employs TRBV6-5 and TRBJ2-5; D unresolved. Trimming shortened V by 5 bases and J by 2 bases, and 12 bases separated the two germline ends. There are 14 residues in the CDR3. CDR1 is MNHEY and CDR2 is SVGAGI in the germline V gene. This chain's CDR3 is CASSPIQHQETQYF. CDR3 in DNA: TGTGCCAGCAGTCCCATCCAGCATCAAGAGACCCAGTACTTC.

The chain recombines TRBV5-1 with TRBJ2-1; D is possibly TRBD2 (5 bases). CDR1 and CDR2 (germline): SGHRS, YFSETQ. The CDR3 is 14 residues long. The V end was cut by 2 bases, the J end by 5 bases, with 11 bases between. CDR3 DNA: TGCGCCAGCAGCTTCGTCGGGCGGGACAATGAGCAGTTCTTC. Its translation is CASSFVGRDNEQFF.